The rows below give T cell receptor beta chains drawn from one sample of a study of blood T cell repertoires in COVID-19. TCRdb's copy holds only in-frame clones and misses some; the assay was immunoSEQ multiplex PCR. The sample has around 200,000 clones, approximately 85% seen once. The specimen was PBMCs or T cells enriched from blood (not recorded which). These receptors were collected from a man aged 40-49 years who had recovered from COVID-19. The CDR3 runs from the conserved cysteine through the conserved F or W. Fields, in order: J gene, V gene, CDR3 protein.

TRBJ2-7,TRBV5-1,CASSFQRGISYEQYF
TRBJ2-6,TRBV18,CATKGGRANVLTF
TRBJ1-1,TRBV12-3/TRBV12-4,CASSQGGQAEAFF
TRBJ2-2,TRBV4-1,CASSQDARELFF
TRBJ1-1,TRBV20-1,CSASEILDGEAFF
TRBJ1-1,TRBV11-3,CASSFRGRVNTEAFF
TRBJ2-2,TRBV9,CASSPLGEGNTGELFF
TRBJ1-1,TRBV30,CAWRGQFEAFF
TRBJ1-2,TRBV30,CAWSALPTRSYGYTF
TRBJ2-3,TRBV7-2,CASSLEPRATDTQYF
TRBJ2-7,TRBV4-1,CASSQDVGTSYEQYF
TRBJ1-3,TRBV7-9,CASSPTGLSGNTIYF
TRBJ1-2,TRBV5-5,CASSLALQGGKTF
TRBJ2-1,TRBV5-1,CASSLGLSSYNEQFF
TRBJ1-2,TRBV28,CASSPGRVYGYTF
TRBJ2-7,TRBV28,CASSPPGESYEQYF
TRBJ1-5,TRBV19,CASSKGGQSNQPQHF
TRBJ1-1,TRBV7-3,CASSPGGPMNTEAFF
TRBJ1-1,TRBV13,CASSSTPNTGKQAFF
TRBJ1-2,TRBV5-5,CASSWDTGPYGYTF
TRBJ1-5,TRBV6-5,CASTRGQGQQPQHF
TRBJ1-1,TRBV28,CASSSPQGATTEAFF
TRBJ1-1,TRBV25-1,CASSRGGGTEAFF
TRBJ1-1,TRBV9,CASSVEGTKGTEAFF